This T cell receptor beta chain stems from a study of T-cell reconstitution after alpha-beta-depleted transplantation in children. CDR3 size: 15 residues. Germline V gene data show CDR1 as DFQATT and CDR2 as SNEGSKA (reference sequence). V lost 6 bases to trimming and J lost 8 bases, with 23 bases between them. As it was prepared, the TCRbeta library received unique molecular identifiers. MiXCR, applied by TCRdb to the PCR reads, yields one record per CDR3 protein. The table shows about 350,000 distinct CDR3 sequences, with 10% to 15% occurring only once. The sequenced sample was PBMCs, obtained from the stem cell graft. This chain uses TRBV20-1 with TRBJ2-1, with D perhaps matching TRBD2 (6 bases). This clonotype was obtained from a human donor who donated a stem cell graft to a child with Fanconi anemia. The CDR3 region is CSAPTNGLRGYEQFF. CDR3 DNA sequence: TGCAGTGCCCCCACAAATGGTCTTCGGGGGTATGAGCAGTTCTTC.